The 30 T cell receptor beta chains below were found in one sample sequenced in a study of shared clonotypes between healthy human individuals. As defined, naive CD8 cells were CD45RO-negative and positively selected for CCR7, with terminally differentiated effector memory CD45RA+ cells excluded. Libraries were prepared by immunoSEQ multiplex PCR; TCRdb keeps only in-frame clonotypes and omits some of them. The profile shows 800,000 to 950,000 clones, approximately 97% of them singletons. The sample comprised naive CD8+ T cells sorted from blood. These receptors were taken from a man younger than 40 in good health.

This chain connects TRBV6-5 to TRBJ2-2; D may be TRBD1 (6 bases). Germline values: CDR1 MNHEY, CDR2 SVGAGI. The CDR3 runs 15 residues. V shed 8 bases and J shed 0 bases, with 13 bases lying between them. The CDR3 DNA is TGTGCCAGCTGGGGGCTTGATGCGAACACCGGGGAGCTGTTTTTT. Encoded protein: CASWGLDANTGELFF.

The chain has TRBV28 and TRBJ2-3; 7 nucleotides agree with TRBD2. The germline CDR1 and CDR2 sequences are MDHEN and SYDVKM. V lost 4 bases, J lost 2 bases, and 12 bases stayed unmatched. There are 17 residues in the CDR3. The CDR3 region is CASSSHLPTSNTDTQYF. CDR3 in DNA: TGTGCCAGCAGTTCCCACCTCCCGACTAGCAACACAGATACGCAGTATTTT.

As regards this clone: The sample has other DNA sequences that encode this CDR3 too. The genes are TRBV4-1 and TRBJ2-7; TRBD1 matches at 8 bases. V shed 0 bases, J shed 2 bases, and the junction held 6 bases outside the gene matches. This CDR3 is built from 16 residues. Germline CDR1 reads MGHRA; CDR2 reads YSYEKL. The CDR3 DNA follows: TGCGCCAGCAGCCAAGATAGGGGGACAGGCACCTACGAGCAGTACTTC. Amino acid sequence: CASSQDRGTGTYEQYF.

The chain is built from TRBV5-1 and TRBJ1-2; 8 bases align to TRBD1. CDR1 and CDR2 (germline): SGHRS, YFSETQ. The CDR3 length is 16 residues. V lost 1 base and J lost 3; bases outside the gene matches: 8. The CDR3 loop is CASSLTDRAVDYGYTF. CDR3 bases: TGCGCCAGCAGCTTGACGGACAGGGCCGTGGACTATGGCTACACCTTC.

The chain links TRBV4-3 to TRBJ2-7; 13 positions agree with TRBD2. The germline V gene has CDR1 LGHNA and CDR2 YSLEER. The CDR3 loop spans 15 amino acids. J lost 6 bases, V lost 0 bases, and 2 bases had no gene match. The CDR3 sequence: CASSQDGLAGVEQYF. The DNA for the CDR3 is TGCGCCAGCAGCCAAGACGGACTAGCGGGAGTCGAGCAGTACTTC.

The rearrangement links TRBV19 to TRBJ2-7; D not certain. V lost 5 bases and J lost 2, with 10 bases in between. The V gene's germline CDR1 is LNHDA and CDR2 SQIVND (reference sequence). The CDR3 length is 13 residues. The CDR3 DNA sequence: TGTGCCAGTAGTCCCTCGAGACCCTACGAGCAGTACTTC. Residues: CASSPSRPYEQYF.

The chain combines TRBV7-9 with TRBJ2-3, with D maybe TRBD2 (6 bases). Trimming stripped 5 bases from V and 10 bases from J, with 13 bases between. Germline V gene lookup returns CDR1 SEHNR and CDR2 FQNEAQ (reference sequence). This CDR3 region has 12 residues. The CDR3 region is CASSKSGGSQYF. Written as DNA, the CDR3 is TGTGCCAGCAGCAAAAGTGGGGGGTCGCAGTATTTT.

The J gene is TRBJ1-4, the V gene TRBV4-1; TRBD1 aligns across 7 bases. V dropped 2 bases and J dropped 0; count of bases not matched to a gene: 0. Germline CDR1 and CDR2: MGHRA and YSYEKL. The CDR3 is made up of 15 amino acids. Here the CDR3 reads CASSQTGATNEKLFF. The CDR3 DNA sequence: TGCGCCAGCAGCCAAACAGGGGCAACTAATGAAAAACTGTTTTTT.

The V and J genes are TRBV28 and TRBJ2-1; TRBD2 matches 12 bases. V lost 6 bases, J lost 10 bases, and 13 bases stayed unmatched. Germline-derived CDR1 and CDR2 are MDHEN and SYDVKM. The CDR3 is made up of 16 amino acids. CDR3 nucleotides: TGTGCCAGCAGCACACGGACTAGCGGGAAAGGCACCGAGCAGTTCTTC. Translating gives CASSTRTSGKGTEQFF.

The CDR3 DNA reads TGCGCCAGCAATGACTGGAACTACGAGCAGTACTTC. Its protein is CASNDWNYEQYF. The chain employs TRBV5-1 and TRBJ2-7; D gene unclear. The CDR3 loop spans 12 amino acids. Trimming removed 6 bases at V and 3 bases at J, with 10 bases between. Germline-derived CDR1 and CDR2 are SGHRS and YFSETQ.

This clone was detected only a few times. This chain connects TRBV18 to TRBJ2-7; possible D gene TRBD1, 6 bases. The V end lost 3 bases, the J end lost 7 bases, and 13 bases lay between the germline ends. Germline V gene lookup returns CDR1 KGHSH and CDR2 LQKENI. The CDR3 consists of 13 residues. CDR3 protein: CASSPRQEWEQYF. In DNA form, the CDR3 reads TGTGCCAGCTCACCCAGACAGGAGTGGGAGCAGTACTTC.

The count of this clone is one. The V and J genes are TRBV5-1 and TRBJ2-1; no clear D. This CDR3 has 14 residues. Trimming took off 1 base at V and 5 bases at J, with 10 bases between the two ends. Looked up from germline, CDR1 is SGHRS and CDR2 is YFSETQ. CDR3 bases: TGCGCCAGCAGCTTGCCCGGGCTAAACAATGAGCAGTTCTTC. Protein: CASSLPGLNNEQFF.

The chain links TRBV7-9 to TRBJ1-1; possible D gene TRBD1, 6 bases. CDR3 size: 13 residues. V lost 5 bases to trimming and J lost 8 bases, with 15 bases between them. Germline-derived CDR1 and CDR2 are SEHNR and FQNEAQ (reference sequence). CDR3 coding DNA: TGTGCCAGCAGCCCGGAGGGGGTGGGCGAAGCTTTCTTT. It translates to CASSPEGVGEAFF.

The chain uses TRBV6-6 and TRBJ2-5; no clear D. The CDR3 consists of 14 residues. V lost 2 bases, J lost 2 bases, and 9 bases lay in between. Germline values: CDR1 MNHNY, CDR2 SVGAGI (reference sequence). The CDR3 loop is CASSYPEEQETQYF. The DNA for the CDR3 is TGTGCCAGCAGTTACCCAGAAGAACAAGAGACCCAGTACTTC.

This clone has a single count. V is TRBV7-9 and J is TRBJ1-2, with D possibly being TRBD1 (5 bases). Germline lookup yields CDR1 SEHNR and CDR2 FQNEAQ (reference sequence). V shed 0 bases and J shed 0 bases, with 8 bases lying between them. This CDR3 has 15 residues. In DNA, the CDR3 is TGTGCCAGCAGCTTAGCGGGGACTGCTAACTATGGCTACACCTTC. This translates into CASSLAGTANYGYTF.

The genes are TRBV15 and TRBJ2-7; D remains ambiguous. The CDR3 is made up of 12 amino acids. Deletions cut 0 bases from V and 4 bases from J, with 4 bases between. Germline lookup yields CDR1 LNHNV and CDR2 YYDKDF (reference sequence). CDR3 DNA sequence: TGTGCCACCAGCAGAGATCTATACGAGCAGTACTTC. Amino acids: CATSRDLYEQYF.

The chain links TRBV7-8 to TRBJ2-3; possible D gene TRBD2, 6 bases. This CDR3 contains 17 residues. Trimming pared 4 bases from V and 0 bases from J, leaving 17 bases between. Germline CDR1 and CDR2: SGHVS and FQNEAQ. CDR3 sequence: CASSSPTFGSSTDTQYF. DNA of the CDR3: TGTGCCAGCAGCTCCCCTACCTTCGGGAGCAGCACAGATACGCAGTATTTT.

V gene TRBV2 combines with J gene TRBJ2-3, with D perhaps TRBD1 (6 bases). Deletions cut 4 bases from V and 2 bases from J, with 13 bases between. The germline V gene encodes CDR1 SNHLY and CDR2 FYNNEI. This CDR3 has 15 amino acids. The CDR3 DNA is TGTGCCAGCAGTGGACTTGCAGGGGCCACAGATACGCAGTATTTT. Its translation: CASSGLAGATDTQYF.

The chain uses TRBV11-2 and TRBJ2-5; D remains ambiguous. V lost 5 bases and J lost 0, with 7 bases in between. Germline CDR1 and CDR2: SGHAT and FQNNGV. The CDR3 sequence is 13 residues long. The CDR3 DNA reads TGTGCCAGCAGCCCCCCGTACCAAGAGACCCAGTACTTC. It translates to CASSPPYQETQYF.

The chain is built from TRBV2 and TRBJ2-1, with 13 bases identical to TRBD2. The CDR3 covers 19 residues. The V segment lost 4 bases and the J segment 7 bases; nucleotides outside the gene matches: 16. The V gene's germline CDR1 is SNHLY and CDR2 FYNNEI. The CDR3 protein is CASSGDGLAGAFMRNEQFF. The CDR3 nucleotides read TGTGCCAGCAGTGGTGATGGACTAGCGGGAGCTTTTATGAGGAATGAGCAGTTCTTC.

The J gene is TRBJ1-2, the V gene TRBV23-1; TRBD1 might be the D (5 bases). TRBV23-1 is noted as an ORF with a role that remains uncertain. Trimming took off 5 bases at V and 1 base at J, with 14 bases between the two ends. This CDR3 region has 15 residues. The CDR3 here is CASSGARVINYGYTF. For the CDR3, the DNA is TGCGCCAGCAGTGGCGCCAGGGTAATTAACTATGGCTACACCTTC.

This chain joins TRBV7-9 and TRBJ2-1, with D perhaps TRBD2 (5 bases). Germline V gene sequence: CDR1 SEHNR, CDR2 FQNEAQ (reference sequence). The CDR3 is 15 amino acids. The V and J ends lost 10 bases and 7 bases respectively, with 23 bases between them. CDR3 protein: CATQPTGRWENEQFF. Here the CDR3 DNA reads TGTGCCACCCAGCCCACGGGCAGGTGGGAGAATGAGCAGTTCTTC. The variable domain in full, with the rest retrieved from reference TRBV7-9 and TRBJ2-1, is DTGVSQNPRHKITKRGQNVTFRCDPISEHNRLYWYRQTLGQGPEFLTYFQNEAQLEKSRLLSDRFSAERPKGSFSTLEIQRTEQGDSAMYLCATQPTGRWENEQFFGPGTRLTVL.

This chain connects TRBV19 to TRBJ2-1, with D perhaps matching TRBD1 or TRBD2 (5 bases each). V lost 3 bases to trimming and J lost 7 bases, with 16 bases between them. Germline V lookup: CDR1 LNHDA, CDR2 SQIVND (reference sequence). The CDR3 is 15 residues long. The CDR3 spells CASSMGEPMRNEQFF. The CDR3 coding sequence is TGTGCCAGTAGTATGGGGGAGCCGATGAGGAATGAGCAGTTCTTC.

The chain recombines TRBV7-3 with TRBJ2-1, with 8 bases matching TRBD2. The germline CDR1 and CDR2 sequences are SGHTA and FQGTGA. V dropped 6 bases and J dropped 1; count of bases not matched to a gene: 5. The CDR3 consists of 15 residues. CDR3 bases: TGTGCCAGCAGTCTCGGACTAGCTTCCTACAATGAGCAGTTCTTC. It specifies CASSLGLASYNEQFF.

The genes are TRBV5-8 and TRBJ2-7; 9 bases line up with TRBD1. V gave up 0 bases and J gave up 3 bases; unmatched junction bases: 7. This CDR3 contains 16 residues. Germline V gives CDR1 SGHTS, CDR2 YDEGEE. The CDR3 loop reads CASSLVGRTGVYEQYF. DNA of the CDR3: TGTGCCAGCAGCTTGGTGGGCCGGACAGGGGTCTACGAGCAGTACTTC.

This chain connects TRBV7-9 to TRBJ1-2; perhaps TRBD1 as D (5 bases). Germline values: CDR1 SEHNR, CDR2 FQNEAQ (reference sequence). The V gene lost 1 base and the J gene lost 0 bases, with 9 bases spanning the gap. There are 15 residues in the CDR3. Here the CDR3 DNA reads TGTGCCAGCAGCTTAGGACAGACAGCTAACTATGGCTACACCTTC. Protein sequence: CASSLGQTANYGYTF. The full variable domain, rest sourced from reference TRBV7-9 and TRBJ1-2, is DTGVSQNPRHKITKRGQNVTFRCDPISEHNRLYWYRQTLGQGPEFLTYFQNEAQLEKSRLLSDRFSAERPKGSFSTLEIQRTEQGDSAMYLCASSLGQTANYGYTFGSGTRLTVV.

The J gene is TRBJ1-1, the V gene TRBV7-9, with D possibly TRBD1 on 5 matching bases. CDR1 and CDR2 (germline): SEHNR, FQNEAQ (reference sequence). The CDR3 has 16 amino acids. Trimming pared 4 bases from V and 1 base from J, leaving 16 bases between. The CDR3 nucleotides read TGTGCCAGCAGCTCGATCAGGGCAGGATCGAACACTGAAGCTTTCTTT. Translated: CASSSIRAGSNTEAFF.

This sequence joins TRBV6-5 and TRBJ2-7; 8 bases are shared with TRBD1. CDR1 is MNHEY, CDR2 SVGAGI, per germline. This CDR3 contains 14 residues. Losses at the gene ends were 7 bases for V and 3 bases for J; bases not matched to a gene: 8. CDR3 amino acids: CASNRQGLNYEQYF. In nucleotides, the CDR3 is TGTGCCAGCAATAGACAGGGGCTAAACTACGAGCAGTACTTC.

The chain couples TRBV7-6 to TRBJ2-7; TRBD1 matches at 7 bases. Per the germline V gene, CDR1 is SGHVS and CDR2 is FNYEAQ. This CDR3 has 17 residues. The V gene end was trimmed by 4 bases and the J gene end by 2 bases; junction bases not matched to a gene: 14. The CDR3 sequence is CASSSSGEGANPYEQYF. Here the CDR3 DNA reads TGTGCCAGCAGCTCCTCGGGCGAGGGGGCCAATCCCTACGAGCAGTACTTC.

This clone was observed a single time. The chain employs TRBV27 and TRBJ2-7; no clear D. Deletions cut 4 bases from V and 5 bases from J, with 9 bases between. CDR1 and CDR2 (germline): MNHEY, SMNVEV (reference sequence). The CDR3 has 12 amino acids. This CDR3 reads CASSSGRDEQYF. CDR3 nucleotides: TGTGCCAGCAGTTCAGGACGCGACGAGCAGTACTTC.